Listed here are 29 T cell receptor beta chains from one sample, sequenced in a study of shared clonotypes between healthy human individuals. Sequencing used immunoSEQ multiplex PCR; TCRdb keeps in-frame clones, though not all of them. The sample yields around 2.1 million clones, just over 90% seen once. Selected positively for CCR7 and CD45RO-negative, naive CD8 cells excluded terminally differentiated effector memory CD45RA+ cells. Material for sequencing was naive CD8+ T cells from PBMCs. These receptors were obtained from a man younger than 35 in good health. Some clones in this sample may be carry-over from other donors' samples.

This chain joins TRBV27 and TRBJ1-1; D perhaps matches TRBD1 (5 bases). Per germline, CDR1 MNHEY and CDR2 SMNVEV (reference sequence). Trimming left V 5 bases short and J 2 bases short, with 18 bases between. The length of the CDR3 is 16 residues. Written as DNA, the CDR3 is TGTGCCAGCAGTCCGCAACCCGGGGGGGGAAACACTGAAGCTTTCTTT. This codes for CASSPQPGGGNTEAFF.

The chain has TRBV7-9 and TRBJ2-1, with D uncertain. CDR3 size: 16 residues. Germline V gene data show CDR1 as SEHNR and CDR2 as FQNEAQ (reference sequence). V was cut by 5 bases and J by 3 bases, with 17 bases left in between. CDR3 sequence reads: CASSPISPAIYNEQFF. CDR3 nucleotides: TGTGCCAGCAGCCCTATTAGCCCGGCAATCTACAATGAGCAGTTCTTC.

The chain recombines TRBV7-8 with TRBJ2-2; TRBD2 matches 10 bases. There are 15 residues in the CDR3. CDR1 SGHVS and CDR2 FQNEAQ come from the germline V gene. V trimming: 6 bases; J trimming: 5 bases; junction bases outside the gene matches: 6. This CDR3 is CASRWTSGGTGELFF. For the CDR3, the DNA is TGTGCCAGCAGGTGGACTAGCGGTGGTACCGGGGAGCTGTTTTTT.

About this clone itself: This sample includes further DNA sequences coding for the same CDR3. This rearrangement joins TRBV27 to TRBJ2-7; 8 bases are a match to TRBD1. This CDR3 spans 13 amino acids. The V and J ends lost 4 bases and 4 bases, in that order; junction bases with no gene match: 3. From germline, CDR1 is MNHEY and CDR2 SMNVEV (reference sequence). The CDR3 coding sequence is TGTGCCAGCAGTTCCAGGACAGGGTACGAGCAGTACTTC. As protein: CASSSRTGYEQYF.

This chain connects TRBV7-6 to TRBJ2-1, with D perhaps matching TRBD2 (5 bases). CDR3 length equals 15 residues. V shed 6 bases and J shed 1 base, with 13 bases lying between them. Germline assignment: CDR1 SGHVS and CDR2 FNYEAQ. CDR3 DNA sequence: TGTGCCAGCAGAGAGAGGGCCGCGTCCTACAATGAGCAGTTCTTC. This sequence encodes CASRERAASYNEQFF.

This chain links TRBV7-8 with TRBJ1-1; a possible D gene is TRBD1 (5 bases). The germline gives CDR1 SGHVS, CDR2 FQNEAQ. CDR3 length: 13 amino acids. Trimming removed 6 bases from V and 4 bases from J, with 12 bases in between. The CDR3 here is CASSWGGSTEAFF. As DNA, the CDR3 is TGTGCCAGCAGTTGGGGGGGTTCCACTGAAGCTTTCTTT.

This chain joins TRBV5-6 and TRBJ2-7; no definite D call. CDR1 is SGHDT, CDR2 YYEEEE, per germline. Trimming took 0 bases from V and 2 from J, leaving 9 bases between them. The CDR3 is 14 amino acids. The CDR3 coding sequence is TGTGCCAGCAGCTTGGGGACGGACCCCTACGAGCAGTACTTC. Translated, it gives CASSLGTDPYEQYF.

This clone came up a few times. The chain has TRBV4-2 and TRBJ2-7; 7 bases line up with TRBD2. J was trimmed by 3 bases and V by 5 bases; bases with no gene match: 7. The CDR3 sequence is 14 residues long. From germline, CDR1 is LGHNA and CDR2 YNFKEQ. The CDR3 DNA reads as TGTGCCAGCAGCGGGATGACTAGCATCTACGAGCAGTACTTC. Protein: CASSGMTSIYEQYF.

CDR3 region: CASSPRGGSGANVLTF. The CDR3 DNA is TGTGCCAGCAGTCCCCGGGGGGGCTCTGGGGCCAACGTCCTGACTTTC. V usage is TRBV27 and J usage is TRBJ2-6, with 8 bases fitting TRBD2. From germline, CDR1 is MNHEY and CDR2 SMNVEV (reference sequence). The junction had 3 bases not matched to a gene; V was cut back by 5 bases and J by 0 bases. The CDR3 runs to 16 residues.

This chain uses TRBV19 with TRBJ1-5; 8 nucleotides match TRBD1. The CDR3 has 13 residues. V shed 8 bases and J 6 bases; nucleotides not matched to a gene: 6. Germline V gene data show CDR1 as LNHDA and CDR2 as SQIVND (reference sequence). CDR3 loop: CASETGEFQPQHF. The CDR3 nucleotides read TGTGCCAGTGAGACAGGGGAGTTTCAGCCCCAGCATTTT.

The V call is TRBV7-9, the J call TRBJ2-5; no definite D call. The CDR3 has 14 amino acids. The germline gives CDR1 SEHNR, CDR2 FQNEAQ (reference sequence). V dropped 5 bases and J dropped 3 bases, with 13 bases sitting between them. This CDR3 reads CASSGPRAEETQYF. The CDR3, as DNA: TGTGCCAGCAGCGGCCCTCGGGCCGAAGAGACCCAGTACTTC.

The rearrangement uses TRBV4-3 and TRBJ1-2; D is uncertain. The CDR3 totals 14 residues. CDR1 and CDR2 from the germline V gene are LGHNA and YSLEER. V was clipped by 1 base and J by 7 bases, with 13 bases between them. The CDR3 region has the DNA TGCGCCAGCAGCCAAGGTCCCGGGGAGGGTGGCTACACCTTC. Translation gives CASSQGPGEGGYTF.

V usage is TRBV28 and J usage is TRBJ2-7, with unresolved D. CDR1 MDHEN and CDR2 SYDVKM come from the germline V gene. The CDR3 is 15 residues long. V lost 4 bases, J lost 0 bases, and 13 bases lay in between. In DNA form, the CDR3 reads TGTGCCAGCAGTTCATGGGTGGCAGGCTCCTACGAGCAGTACTTC. Translating it yields CASSSWVAGSYEQYF.

V and J are TRBV28 and TRBJ2-2, with TRBD2 as a possible D gene (6 bases). Germline V gene sequence: CDR1 MDHEN, CDR2 SYDVKM. Trimming took 6 bases from V and 6 from J, leaving 14 bases between them. CDR3 length equals 14 residues. In DNA, the CDR3 is TGTGCCAGCAGCCCTCTACGGGACTCCGGGGAGCTGTTTTTT. Protein: CASSPLRDSGELFF.

V gene TRBV5-5 combines with J gene TRBJ2-7, with 14 bases that match TRBD2. The CDR3 spans 14 residues. Per germline, CDR1 SGHKS and CDR2 YYEKEE (reference sequence). Unmatched junction bases numbered 1, after V lost 3 bases and J lost 5 bases. The CDR3 loop reads CASSSGLAGDEQYF. In DNA, the CDR3 is TGTGCCAGCAGCTCGGGACTAGCGGGGGACGAGCAGTACTTC.

This chain uses TRBV6-5 with TRBJ2-1; tentatively, D is TRBD2 (5 bases). The germline V and J ends were trimmed by 6 bases and 7 bases, with 13 bases remaining between them. Germline V gene data show CDR1 as MNHEY and CDR2 as SVGAGI. The CDR3 runs 13 residues. CDR3 sequence (DNA): TGTGCCAGCAGCCCCGCTAGCACGAATGAGCAGTTCTTC. This codes for CASSPASTNEQFF.

The chain uses TRBV15 and TRBJ2-5, with 15 positions matching TRBD2. The CDR3 loop spans 19 amino acids. V gave up 4 bases and J gave up 4 bases; unmatched junction bases: 13. Germline CDR1 LNHNV, CDR2 YYDKDF (reference sequence). The CDR3 nucleotides are TGTGCCACCAGCACCGGACTAGCGGGAGGGCCAGTGGTTTCAGAGACCCAGTACTTC. Translated, it gives CATSTGLAGGPVVSETQYF.

This clone is a singleton in its sample. The V gene is TRBV29-1, the J gene TRBJ1-1, with a weak D call TRBD1 (6 bases). Germline-derived CDR1 and CDR2 are SQVTM and ANQGSEA. The CDR3 runs to 13 residues. V gave up 6 bases and J gave up 1 base, with 12 bases separating them. CDR3 residues: CSVHPGQNTEAFF. As DNA, the CDR3 is TGCAGCGTCCACCCGGGACAGAACACTGAAGCTTTCTTT.

The chain has TRBV30 and TRBJ2-1; 8 nucleotides line up with TRBD2. CDR1 is GTSNPN, CDR2 SVGIG, per germline (reference sequence). This CDR3 comprises 15 residues. The junction had 2 bases not matched to a gene; V was cut back by 1 base and J by 0 bases. CDR3 DNA: TGTGCCTGGAGTGCCAGCGGGAGCTCCTACAATGAGCAGTTCTTC. Translating it yields CAWSASGSSYNEQFF.

J is TRBJ2-1 and V is TRBV28; TRBD2 aligns across 8 bases. V trimming: 3 bases; J trimming: 4 bases; junction bases outside the gene matches: 11. The CDR3 contains 17 residues. The V gene's germline CDR1 is MDHEN and CDR2 SYDVKM. This CDR3 reads CASSFRGGRPPYNEQFF. CDR3 DNA: TGTGCCAGCAGTTTTAGAGGCGGGAGGCCACCATACAATGAGCAGTTCTTC.

V usage is TRBV28 and J usage is TRBJ2-1, with 7 positions matching TRBD2. Trimming took 5 bases from V and 8 from J; bases not matched to a gene: 18. In germline, CDR1 is MDHEN, CDR2 SYDVKM. There are 17 residues in the CDR3. The CDR3 DNA sequence: TGTGCCAGCAGTACCTGGGGAGAACGGGAGCGGGGTGATGAGCAGTTCTTC. It codes for CASSTWGERERGDEQFF.

The chain has TRBV29-1 and TRBJ1-4; tentatively, D is TRBD1 (5 bases). CDR3 length: 15 residues. Germline-derived CDR1 and CDR2 are SQVTM and ANQGSEA. Deletions cut 3 bases from V and 9 bases from J, with 20 bases between. As DNA, the CDR3 is TGCAGCGTTGAGGGGGAGGGGTCGAATTGGAAAAAACTGTTTTTT. The encoded protein is CSVEGEGSNWKKLFF.

The chain employs TRBV9 and TRBJ1-5; tentative D call: TRBD1 (5 bases). The CDR3 is made up of 17 amino acids. The germline gives CDR1 SGDLS, CDR2 YYNGEE. Trimming removed 2 bases from V and 0 bases from J, with 15 bases in between. For the CDR3, the DNA is TGTGCCAGCAGCGTCGGATCCAGGGTCAGTAGCAATCAGCCCCAGCATTTT. Protein sequence: CASSVGSRVSSNQPQHF.

For this clone: Other DNA sequences of this sample code for an identical CDR3. The rearrangement joins TRBV27 to TRBJ1-3; no reliable D call. The CDR3 runs to 13 residues. The ends were cut back, 0 bases at V and 3 bases at J, with 3 bases in the middle. CDR1 MNHEY and CDR2 SMNVEV come from the germline V gene (reference sequence). The CDR3 spells CASSLSYGNTIYF. The CDR3 coding sequence is TGTGCCAGCAGTTTATCCTATGGAAACACCATATATTTT.

V usage is TRBV7-9 and J usage is TRBJ2-2; maybe TRBD2 (6 bases). Germline CDR1 and CDR2: SEHNR and FQNEAQ (reference sequence). CDR3 length equals 17 residues. Deletions cut 2 bases from V and 5 bases from J, with 18 bases between. CDR3 DNA sequence: TGTGCCAGCAGCTTACCTACCGGACTACACGGGACCGGGGAGCTGTTTTTT. Its translation is CASSLPTGLHGTGELFF.

This sequence joins TRBV5-4 and TRBJ2-7, with no clear D. V lost 0 bases to trimming and J lost 6 bases, with 13 bases between them. CDR1 and CDR2 (germline): SGHNT, YYREEE (reference sequence). The CDR3 sequence is 14 residues long. This CDR3 is CASSLGQLMSEQYF. The CDR3 DNA is TGTGCCAGCAGCTTGGGGCAGTTGATGAGCGAGCAGTACTTC.

This clone was recorded only once. The J gene is TRBJ2-2, the V gene TRBV10-3, with 8 bases identical to TRBD1. J gave up 0 bases and V 6 bases, and 9 bases lay outside the gene matches. CDR3 length equals 17 residues. Germline CDR1 ENHRY, CDR2 SYGVKD. This chain's CDR3 is CAISLRQGSANTGELFF. The CDR3 region has the DNA TGTGCCATCAGCCTGAGACAGGGGTCGGCGAACACCGGGGAGCTGTTTTTT.

This chain joins TRBV9 and TRBJ1-3; 7 bases line up with TRBD1. This CDR3 is built from 15 residues. Germline loops: CDR1 SGDLS, CDR2 YYNGEE. Trimming removed 4 bases from V and 0 bases from J; junction bases left unmatched: 4. In nucleotides, the CDR3 is TGTGCCAGCAGCACCGGGACAGTCTCTGGAAACACCATATATTTT. This translates into CASSTGTVSGNTIYF.

About this clone: Distinct nucleotide sequences in the sample also encode this CDR3. The chain has TRBV28 and TRBJ2-7; D might be TRBD2 (6 bases). With 3 bases removed from V and 1 base from J, the gap between germline ends came to 7 bases. The CDR3 loop spans 13 amino acids. Germline V gene sequence: CDR1 MDHEN, CDR2 SYDVKM. The CDR3 spells CASSLAGSYEQYF. The CDR3 DNA follows: TGTGCCAGCAGTTTGGCGGGGTCCTACGAGCAGTACTTC.